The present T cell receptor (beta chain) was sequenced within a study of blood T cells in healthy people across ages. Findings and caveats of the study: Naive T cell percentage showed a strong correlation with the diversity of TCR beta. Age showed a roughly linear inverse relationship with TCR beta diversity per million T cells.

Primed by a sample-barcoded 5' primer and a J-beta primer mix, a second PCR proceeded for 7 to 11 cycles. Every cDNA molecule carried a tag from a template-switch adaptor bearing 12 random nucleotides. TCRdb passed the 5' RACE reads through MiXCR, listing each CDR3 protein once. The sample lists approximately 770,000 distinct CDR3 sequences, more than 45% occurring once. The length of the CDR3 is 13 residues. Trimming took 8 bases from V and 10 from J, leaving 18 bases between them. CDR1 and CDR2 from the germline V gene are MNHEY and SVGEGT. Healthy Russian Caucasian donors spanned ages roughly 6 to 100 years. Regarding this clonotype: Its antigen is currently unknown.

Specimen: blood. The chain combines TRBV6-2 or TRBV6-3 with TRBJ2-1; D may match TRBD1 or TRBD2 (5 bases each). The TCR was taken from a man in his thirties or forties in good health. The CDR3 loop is CASDPGRIYEQFF. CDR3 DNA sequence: TGTGCCAGCGACCCGGGACGGATCTACGAGCAGTTCTTC.